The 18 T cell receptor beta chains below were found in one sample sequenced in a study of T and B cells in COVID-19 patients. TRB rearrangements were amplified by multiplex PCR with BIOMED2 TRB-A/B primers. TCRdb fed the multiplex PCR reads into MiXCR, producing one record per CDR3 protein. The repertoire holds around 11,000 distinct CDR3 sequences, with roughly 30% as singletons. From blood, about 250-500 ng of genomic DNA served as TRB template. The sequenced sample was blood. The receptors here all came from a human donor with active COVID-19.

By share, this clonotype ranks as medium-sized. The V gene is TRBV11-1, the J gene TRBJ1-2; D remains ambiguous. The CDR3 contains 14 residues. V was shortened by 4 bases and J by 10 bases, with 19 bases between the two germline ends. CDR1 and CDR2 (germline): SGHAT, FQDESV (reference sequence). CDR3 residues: CASSSRMIRSDYTF. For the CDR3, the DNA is TGTGCCAGCAGCTCGAGGATGATAAGGTCGGACTACACCTTC.

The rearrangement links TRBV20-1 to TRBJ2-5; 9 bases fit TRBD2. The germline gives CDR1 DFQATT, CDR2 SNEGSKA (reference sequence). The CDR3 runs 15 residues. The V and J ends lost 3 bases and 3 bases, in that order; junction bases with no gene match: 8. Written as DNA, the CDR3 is TGCAGTGCTAGTGGTAGCGGGGGTCAAGAAGAGACCCAGTACTTC. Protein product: CSASGSGGQEETQYF.

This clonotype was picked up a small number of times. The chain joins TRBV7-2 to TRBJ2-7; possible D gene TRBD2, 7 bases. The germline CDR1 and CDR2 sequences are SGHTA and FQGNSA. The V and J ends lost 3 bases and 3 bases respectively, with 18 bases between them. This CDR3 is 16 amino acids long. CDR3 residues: CASSLGGGGALYEQYF. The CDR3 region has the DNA TGTGCCAGCAGCTTGGGTGGAGGGGGGGCCCTCTACGAGCAGTACTTC.

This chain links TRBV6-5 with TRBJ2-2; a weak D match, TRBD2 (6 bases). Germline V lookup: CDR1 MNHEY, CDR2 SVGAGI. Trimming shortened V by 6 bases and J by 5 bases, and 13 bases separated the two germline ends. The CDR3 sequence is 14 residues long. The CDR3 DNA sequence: TGTGCCAGCAGCCCGGGGGTGGAGACCGGGGAGCTGTTTTTT. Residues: CASSPGVETGELFF.

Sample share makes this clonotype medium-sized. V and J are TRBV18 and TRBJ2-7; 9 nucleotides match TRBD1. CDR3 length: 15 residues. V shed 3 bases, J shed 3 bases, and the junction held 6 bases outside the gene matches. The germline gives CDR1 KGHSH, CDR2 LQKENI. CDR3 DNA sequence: TGTGCCAGCTCACCCGCGGGACAGGGACGCTACGAGCAGTACTTC. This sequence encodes CASSPAGQGRYEQYF.

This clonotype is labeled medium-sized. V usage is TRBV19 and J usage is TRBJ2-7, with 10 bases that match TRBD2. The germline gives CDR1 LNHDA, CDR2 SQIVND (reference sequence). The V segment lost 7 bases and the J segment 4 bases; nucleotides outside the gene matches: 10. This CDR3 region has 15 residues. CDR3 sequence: CASKRTSGEKYEQYF. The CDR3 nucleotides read TGTGCCAGTAAGAGGACTAGCGGAGAAAAATACGAGCAGTACTTC.

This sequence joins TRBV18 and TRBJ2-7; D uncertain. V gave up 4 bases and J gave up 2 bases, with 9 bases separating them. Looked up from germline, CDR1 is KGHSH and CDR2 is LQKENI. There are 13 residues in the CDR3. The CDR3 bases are TGTGCCAGCTCACGAGACATAACCTACGAGCAGTACTTC. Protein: CASSRDITYEQYF.

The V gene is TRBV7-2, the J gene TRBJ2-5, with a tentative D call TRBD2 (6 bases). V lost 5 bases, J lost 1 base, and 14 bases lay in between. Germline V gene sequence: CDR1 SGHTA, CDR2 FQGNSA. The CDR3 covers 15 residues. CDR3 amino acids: CASSGSGGIQETQYF. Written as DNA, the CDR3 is TGTGCCAGCAGCGGTAGCGGCGGGATCCAAGAGACCCAGTACTTC. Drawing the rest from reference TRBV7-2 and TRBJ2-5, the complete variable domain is GAGVSQSPSNKVTEKGKDVELRCDPISGHTALYWYRQSLGQGLEFLIYFQGNSAPDKSGLPSDRFSAERTGGSVSTLTIQRTQQEDSAVYLCASSGSGGIQETQYFGPGTRLLVL.

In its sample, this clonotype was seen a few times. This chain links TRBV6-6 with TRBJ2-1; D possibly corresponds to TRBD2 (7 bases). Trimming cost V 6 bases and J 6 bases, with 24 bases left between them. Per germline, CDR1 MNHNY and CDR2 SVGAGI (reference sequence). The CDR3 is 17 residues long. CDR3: CASREELGGGPSNEQFF. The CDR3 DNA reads TGTGCCAGCAGGGAGGAGCTCGGCGGGGGCCCCTCCAATGAGCAGTTCTTC.

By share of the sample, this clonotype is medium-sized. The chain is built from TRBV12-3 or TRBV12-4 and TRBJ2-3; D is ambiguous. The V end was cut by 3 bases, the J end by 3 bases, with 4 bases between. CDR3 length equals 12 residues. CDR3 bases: TGTGCCAGCAGTTTTGGGACAGATACGCAGTATTTT. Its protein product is CASSFGTDTQYF.

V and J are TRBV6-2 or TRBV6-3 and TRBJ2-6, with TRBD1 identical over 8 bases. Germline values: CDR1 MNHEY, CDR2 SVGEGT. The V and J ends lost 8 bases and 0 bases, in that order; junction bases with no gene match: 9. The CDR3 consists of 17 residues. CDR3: CASGTGAASSGANVLTF. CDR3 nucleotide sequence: TGTGCCAGCGGGACAGGCGCAGCTAGCTCTGGGGCCAACGTCCTGACTTTC.

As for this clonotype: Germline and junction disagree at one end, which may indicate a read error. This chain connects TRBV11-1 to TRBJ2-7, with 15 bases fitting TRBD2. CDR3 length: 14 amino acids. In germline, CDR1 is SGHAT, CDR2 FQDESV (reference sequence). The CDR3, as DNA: TGTGCCAGCAGCTTCGGGACTAGCGGGGGGATAACCGTTTTC. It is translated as CASSFGTSGGITVF. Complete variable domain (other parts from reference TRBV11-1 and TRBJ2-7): EAEVAQSPRYKITEKSQAVAFWCDPISGHATLYWYRQILGQGPELLVQFQDESVVDDSQLPKDRFSAERLKGVDSTLKIQPAELGDSAMYLCASSFGTSGGITVFGPGTRLTVT.

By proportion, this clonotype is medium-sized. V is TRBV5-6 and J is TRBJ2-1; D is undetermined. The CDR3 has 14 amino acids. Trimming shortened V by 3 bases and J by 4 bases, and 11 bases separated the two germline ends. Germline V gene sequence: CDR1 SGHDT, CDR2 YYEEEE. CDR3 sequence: CASSWGRAYNEQFF. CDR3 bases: TGTGCCAGCAGCTGGGGAAGGGCTTACAATGAGCAGTTCTTC.

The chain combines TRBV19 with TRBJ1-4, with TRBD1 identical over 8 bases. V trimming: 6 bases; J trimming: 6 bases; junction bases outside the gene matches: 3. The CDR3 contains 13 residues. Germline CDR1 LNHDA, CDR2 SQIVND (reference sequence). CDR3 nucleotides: TGTGCCAGTAGGCTGGGACAGGATGAAAAACTGTTTTTT. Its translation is CASRLGQDEKLFF.

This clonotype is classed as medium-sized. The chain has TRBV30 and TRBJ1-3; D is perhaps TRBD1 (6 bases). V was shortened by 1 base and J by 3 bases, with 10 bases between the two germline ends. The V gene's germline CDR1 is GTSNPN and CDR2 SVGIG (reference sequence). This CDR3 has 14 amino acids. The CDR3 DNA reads TGTGCCTGGAGTGACAGGGTATTTGGAAACACCATATATTTT. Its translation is CAWSDRVFGNTIYF. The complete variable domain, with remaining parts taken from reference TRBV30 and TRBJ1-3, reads SQTIHQWPATLVQPVGSPLSLECTVEGTSNPNLYWYRQAAGRGLQLLFYSVGIGQISSEVPQNLSASRPQDRQFILSSKKLLLSDSGFYLCAWSDRVFGNTIYFGEGSWLTVV.

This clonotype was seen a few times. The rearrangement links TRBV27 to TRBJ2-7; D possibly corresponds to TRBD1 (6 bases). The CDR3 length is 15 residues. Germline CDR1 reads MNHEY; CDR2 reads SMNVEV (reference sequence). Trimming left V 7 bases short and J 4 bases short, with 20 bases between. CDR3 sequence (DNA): TGTGCCAGCACCGTGGGGGCCCCACGGGCTTACGAGCAGTACTTC. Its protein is CASTVGAPRAYEQYF.

As DNA, the CDR3 is TGTGCCTGGAGTCCCGGGGGGTACCAAGAGACCCAGTACTTC. Its translation: CAWSPGGYQETQYF. V is TRBV30 and J is TRBJ2-5, with 7 bases lining up with TRBD2. The V segment lost 2 bases and the J segment 0 bases; nucleotides outside the gene matches: 3. The CDR3 extends over 14 amino acids. Per the germline V gene, CDR1 is GTSNPN and CDR2 is SVGIG (reference sequence).

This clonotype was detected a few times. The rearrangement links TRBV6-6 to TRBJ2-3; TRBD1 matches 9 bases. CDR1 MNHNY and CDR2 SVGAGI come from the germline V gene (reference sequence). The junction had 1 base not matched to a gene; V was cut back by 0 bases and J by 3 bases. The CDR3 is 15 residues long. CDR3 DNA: TGTGCCAGCAGTTACTCCGGACAGGGGACAGATACGCAGTATTTT. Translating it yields CASSYSGQGTDTQYF.